This record looks at one T cell receptor beta chain sequence and its context. All unsorted peripheral T cells were captured because whole blood was used without fractionation. About 40% of the ten uninfected healthy control donors were sampled twice, three to four months apart. Reverse transcription used about 500 ng RNA and constant-region primers for alpha and beta. Using multiplexing indices, alpha and beta chain libraries were generated apart by chain-specific third strand synthesis. One entry per CDR3 protein, called by TCRdb with MiXCR from the 5' RACE reads. This sample has around 16,000 distinct CDR3 sequences; more than 8% occur once, and the top ten carry around 5.5%. CDR1 is DFQATT and CDR2 is SNEGSKA in the germline V gene (reference sequence). The CDR3 has 12 amino acids. V was pared by 0 bases and J by 5 bases, with 7 bases between. The data were obtained in a study of HIV-infected patients and healthy controls.

The source is an adult in good health. This sequence joins TRBV20-1 and TRBJ2-5; D remains ambiguous. Input material: blood. CDR3: CSARDRAETQYF. CDR3 DNA sequence: TGCAGTGCTAGAGATAGGGCGGAGACCCAGTACTTC.